This T cell receptor (beta chain) was sequenced for a study of cytomegalovirus exposure and HLA in healthy donors. Study-level background: Unique TCRs numbering some 77 million, obtained from HLA-typed donors, made up an early data release.

Concerning this clone: Antigen: not known.

General study results and limits: Solely CMV serostatus was available to characterize immune exposure. Researchers reported that a few CMV-associated chains were confirmed in vitro as CMV antigen-specific.

The PCR used 60 Vbeta and 13 Jbeta primers. Libraries were prepared by immunoSEQ multiplex PCR; TCRdb keeps only in-frame clonotypes and omits some of them. The data show about 140,000 clones, roughly 80% seen once. Germline V gives CDR1 SQVTM, CDR2 ANQGSEA. This CDR3 comprises 14 residues. V was cut by 6 bases and J by 0 bases, with 13 bases left in between. The sequence derives from a man between 35 and 55 years old in good health and CMV-seropositive. Specimen: PBMCs. The chain recombines TRBV29-1 with TRBJ2-3, with a weak D call TRBD1 (5 bases). The CDR3: CSVSGLPSTDTQYF. The CDR3 nucleotides read TGCAGCGTCTCAGGGTTACCCAGCACAGATACGCAGTATTTT.